The clone carrying this T cell receptor (gamma chain) was counted many times. The antigen is not known. TCRdb's protein for this DNA is that of a much larger clone and differs from the translation at residue 5, likely a read error; the protein shown is the DNA translation. Bulk repertoires came from Vgamma9/Vdelta2+ or Vdelta2-negative gammadelta T cells flow-sorted from PBMC. Germline V gene sequence: CDR1 VTNTFY, CDR2 YDVSTARD (reference sequence). There are 11 residues in the CDR3. This entry is derived from a study of γδ T cells in repeated Plasmodium falciparum infection. Background on the study: Donors were malaria-exposed Malian children or age- and gender-matched Australian children.

TCRdb re-processed the multiplex PCR reads using CATT. The sample shows 25,000 to 35,000 gamma-chain clones, more than 1.4% of them seen only once. General study results and limits: Malian children's Vdelta2-negative repertoires appeared more expanded and less diverse than Australians'. Vgamma9/Vdelta2+ repertoires stayed stably polyclonal over time and infection.

The chain uses TRGV3 and TRGJ1 or TRGJ2. The source material was gamma-delta T cells from blood. This sequence was found in a pool of human donors (malaria-infected and uninfected, not separated). The CDR3, as DNA: TGTGCCACCTGGGCCAGGCCGGCGAAACTCTTT. As protein: CATWARPAKLF.